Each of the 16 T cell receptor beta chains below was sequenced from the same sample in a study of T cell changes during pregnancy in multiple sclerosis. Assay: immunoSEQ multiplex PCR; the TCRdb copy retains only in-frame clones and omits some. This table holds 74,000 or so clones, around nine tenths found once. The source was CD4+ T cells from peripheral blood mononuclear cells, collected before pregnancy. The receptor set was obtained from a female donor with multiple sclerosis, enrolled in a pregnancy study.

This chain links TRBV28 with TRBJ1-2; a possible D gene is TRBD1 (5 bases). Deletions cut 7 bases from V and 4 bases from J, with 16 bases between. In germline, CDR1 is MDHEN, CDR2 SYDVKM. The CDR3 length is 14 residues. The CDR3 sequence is CASTDGATRYGYTF. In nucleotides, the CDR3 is TGTGCCAGCACCGATGGGGCAACCCGCTATGGCTACACCTTC.

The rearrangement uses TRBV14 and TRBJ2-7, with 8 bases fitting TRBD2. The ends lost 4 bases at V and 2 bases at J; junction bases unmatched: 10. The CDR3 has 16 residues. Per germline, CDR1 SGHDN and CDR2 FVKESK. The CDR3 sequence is CASSLWGPAGAYEQYF. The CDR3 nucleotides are TGTGCCAGCAGCCTATGGGGGCCAGCGGGAGCCTACGAGCAGTACTTC.

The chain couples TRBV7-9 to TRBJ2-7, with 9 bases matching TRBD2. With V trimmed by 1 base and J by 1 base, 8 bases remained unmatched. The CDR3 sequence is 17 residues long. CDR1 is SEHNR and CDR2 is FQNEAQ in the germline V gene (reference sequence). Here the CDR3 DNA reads TGTGCCAGCAGCTTAGGGGTGGCTAGCGGGGATTCCTACGAGCAGTACTTC. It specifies CASSLGVASGDSYEQYF.

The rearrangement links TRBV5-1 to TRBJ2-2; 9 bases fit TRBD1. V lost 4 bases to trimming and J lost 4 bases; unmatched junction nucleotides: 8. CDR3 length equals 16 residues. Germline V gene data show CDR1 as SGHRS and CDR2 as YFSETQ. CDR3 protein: CASSPDRGISTGELFF. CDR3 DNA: TGCGCCAGCAGCCCGGACAGGGGAATCTCCACCGGGGAGCTGTTTTTT. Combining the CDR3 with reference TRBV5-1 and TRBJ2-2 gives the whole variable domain KAGVTQTPRYLIKTRGQQVTLSCSPISGHRSVSWYQQTPGQGLQFLFEYFSETQRNKGNFPGRFSGRQFSNSRSEMNVSTLELGDSALYLCASSPDRGISTGELFFGEGSRLTVL.

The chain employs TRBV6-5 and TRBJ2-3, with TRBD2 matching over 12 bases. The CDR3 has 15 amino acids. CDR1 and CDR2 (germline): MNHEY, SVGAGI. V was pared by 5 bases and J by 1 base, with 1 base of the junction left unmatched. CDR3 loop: CASSRLAGGTDTQYF. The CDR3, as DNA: TGTGCCAGCAGTCGACTAGCGGGGGGCACAGATACGCAGTATTTT.

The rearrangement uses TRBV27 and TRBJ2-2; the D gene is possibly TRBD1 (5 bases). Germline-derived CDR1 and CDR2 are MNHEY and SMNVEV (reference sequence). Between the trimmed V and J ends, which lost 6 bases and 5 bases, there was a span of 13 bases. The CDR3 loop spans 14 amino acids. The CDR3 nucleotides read TGTGCCAGCAGGACTTCAGGGATTACCGGGGAGCTGTTTTTT. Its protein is CASRTSGITGELFF.

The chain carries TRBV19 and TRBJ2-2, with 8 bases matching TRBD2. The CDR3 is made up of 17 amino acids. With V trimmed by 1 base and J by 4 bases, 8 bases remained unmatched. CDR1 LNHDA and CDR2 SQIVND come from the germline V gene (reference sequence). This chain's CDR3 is CASSIVAGGLGTGELFF. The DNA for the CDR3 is TGTGCCAGTAGTATAGTGGCGGGGGGATTAGGCACCGGGGAGCTGTTTTTT.

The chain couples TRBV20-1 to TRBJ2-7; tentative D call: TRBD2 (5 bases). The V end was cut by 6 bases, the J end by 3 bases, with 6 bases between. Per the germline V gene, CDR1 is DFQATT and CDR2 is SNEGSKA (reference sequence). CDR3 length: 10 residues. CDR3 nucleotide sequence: TGCAGTGCCGGACTCTACGAGCAGTACTTC. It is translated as CSAGLYEQYF.

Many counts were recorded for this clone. This chain's CDR3 is CASSFPSAIYNSPLHF. Here the CDR3 DNA reads TGTGCCAGCAGTTTCCCGAGCGCAATCTATAATTCACCCCTCCACTTT. The V gene is TRBV7-2, the J gene TRBJ1-6; the D is unclear. V gave up 6 bases and J gave up 3 bases, with 15 bases separating them. The V gene's germline CDR1 is SGHTA and CDR2 FQGNSA. CDR3 length: 16 residues.

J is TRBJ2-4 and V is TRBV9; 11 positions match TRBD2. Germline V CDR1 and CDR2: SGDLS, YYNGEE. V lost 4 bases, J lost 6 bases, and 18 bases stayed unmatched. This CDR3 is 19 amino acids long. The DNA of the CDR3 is TGTGCCAGCAGCCCGGCCCCTCCTGTAGCGGGAGGGAGGGCAAACATTCAGTACTTC. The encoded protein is CASSPAPPVAGGRANIQYF.

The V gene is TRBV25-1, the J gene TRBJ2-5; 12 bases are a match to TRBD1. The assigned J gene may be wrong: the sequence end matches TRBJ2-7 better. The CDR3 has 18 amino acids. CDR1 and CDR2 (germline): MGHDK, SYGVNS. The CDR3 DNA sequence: TGTGCCAGCAGTAAAAGGACCGGGACAGGGGGCAACTCCTACGAGCAGTACTTC. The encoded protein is CASSKRTGTGGNSYEQYF.

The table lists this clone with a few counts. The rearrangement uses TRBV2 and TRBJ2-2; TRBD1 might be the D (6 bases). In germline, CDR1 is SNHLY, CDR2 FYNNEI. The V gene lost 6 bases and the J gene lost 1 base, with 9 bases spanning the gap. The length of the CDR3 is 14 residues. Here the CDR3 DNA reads TGTGCCAGCAGCGTGGGACAGAACACCGGGGAGCTGTTTTTT. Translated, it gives CASSVGQNTGELFF.

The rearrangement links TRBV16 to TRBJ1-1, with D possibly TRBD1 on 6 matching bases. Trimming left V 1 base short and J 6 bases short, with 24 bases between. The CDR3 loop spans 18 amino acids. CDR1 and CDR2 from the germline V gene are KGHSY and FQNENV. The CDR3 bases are TGTGCCAGCAGCCAATTGGTCCGGCGTACAGGGATGGGGGCTGAAGCTTTCTTT. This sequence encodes CASSQLVRRTGMGAEAFF. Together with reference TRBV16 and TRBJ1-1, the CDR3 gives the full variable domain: GEEVAQTPKHLVRGEGQKAKLYCAPIKGHSYVFWYQQVLKNEFKFLISFQNENVFDETGMPKERFSAKCLPNSPCSLEIQATKLEDSAVYFCASSQLVRRTGMGAEAFFGQGTRLTVV.

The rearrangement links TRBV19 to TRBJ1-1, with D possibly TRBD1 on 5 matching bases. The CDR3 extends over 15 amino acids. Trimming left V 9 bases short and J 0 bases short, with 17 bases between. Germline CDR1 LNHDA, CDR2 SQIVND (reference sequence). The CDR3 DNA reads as TGTGCCAGCGCAACCAGGGCAAGGGTGAACACTGAAGCTTTCTTT. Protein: CASATRARVNTEAFF.

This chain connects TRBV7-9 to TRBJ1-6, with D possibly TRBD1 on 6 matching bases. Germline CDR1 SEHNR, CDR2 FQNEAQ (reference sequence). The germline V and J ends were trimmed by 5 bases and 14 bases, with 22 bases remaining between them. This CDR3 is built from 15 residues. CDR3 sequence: CASSPSRSPRGSLHF. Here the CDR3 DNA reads TGTGCCAGCAGCCCCAGCCGTTCTCCTAGGGGGTCCCTCCACTTT.

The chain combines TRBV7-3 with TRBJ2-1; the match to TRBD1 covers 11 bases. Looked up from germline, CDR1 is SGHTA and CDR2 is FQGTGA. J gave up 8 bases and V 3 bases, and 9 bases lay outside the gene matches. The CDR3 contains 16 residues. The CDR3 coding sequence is TGTGCCAGCAGCTTTTCCGGGACAGGGGGTAGCTATGAGCAGTTCTTC. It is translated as CASSFSGTGGSYEQFF.